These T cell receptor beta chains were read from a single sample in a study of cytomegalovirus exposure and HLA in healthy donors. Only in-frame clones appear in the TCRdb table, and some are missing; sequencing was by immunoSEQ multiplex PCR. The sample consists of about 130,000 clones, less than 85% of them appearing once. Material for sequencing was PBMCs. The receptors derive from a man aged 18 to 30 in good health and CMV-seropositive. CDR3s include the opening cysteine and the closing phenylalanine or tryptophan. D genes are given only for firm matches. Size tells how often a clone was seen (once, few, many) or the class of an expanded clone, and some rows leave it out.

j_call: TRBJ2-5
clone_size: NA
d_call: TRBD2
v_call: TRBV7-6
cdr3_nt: TGTGCCAGCAGCTCGGGACTAGCGGGGGAGACCCAGTACTTC
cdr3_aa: CASSSGLAGETQYF

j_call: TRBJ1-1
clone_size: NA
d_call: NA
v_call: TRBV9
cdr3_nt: TGTGCCAGCAGCTTTCAGGGGAACACTGAAGCTTTCTTT
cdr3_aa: CASSFQGNTEAFF

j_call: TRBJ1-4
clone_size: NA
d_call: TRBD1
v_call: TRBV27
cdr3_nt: TGTGCCAGCAGTTTCACAGGGGCGACAACTAATGAAAAACTGTTTTTT
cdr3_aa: CASSFTGATTNEKLFF

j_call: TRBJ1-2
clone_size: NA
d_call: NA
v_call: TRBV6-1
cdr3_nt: TGTGCCAGCAGTGAAGAAAGTGGGGGGTCCCATGGCTACACCTTC
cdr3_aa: CASSEESGGSHGYTF

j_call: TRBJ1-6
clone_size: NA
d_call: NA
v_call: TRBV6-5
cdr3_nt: TGTGCCAGCAGTTACCCCCTCCAAGGCGAGGATTCACCCCTCCACTTT
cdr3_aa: CASSYPLQGEDSPLHF

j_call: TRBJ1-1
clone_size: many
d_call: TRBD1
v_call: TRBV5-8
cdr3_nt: TGTGCCAGCAGTACTCGCCTCAGGGGGGAGAACACTGAAGCTTTCTTT
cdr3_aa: CASSTRLRGENTEAFF

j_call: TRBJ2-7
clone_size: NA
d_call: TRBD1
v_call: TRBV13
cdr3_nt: TGTGCCAGCAGCAACGACAGGGGGACCTCCTACGAGCAGTACTTC
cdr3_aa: CASSNDRGTSYEQYF

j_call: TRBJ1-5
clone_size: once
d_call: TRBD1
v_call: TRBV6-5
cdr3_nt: TGTGCCAGCAGTTACTCCGGGACAGGGCTTCTACAGCCCCAGCATTTT
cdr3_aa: CASSYSGTGLLQPQHF

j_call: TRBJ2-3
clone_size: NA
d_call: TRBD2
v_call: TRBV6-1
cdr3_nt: TGTGCCAGCAGTGAAATCCTAGCGGGGGGCCCCACAGATACGCAGTATTTT
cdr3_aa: CASSEILAGGPTDTQYF

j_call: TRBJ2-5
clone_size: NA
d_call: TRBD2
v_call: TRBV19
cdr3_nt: TGTGCCAGTAAGGCAGCGGGGGACCAAGAGACCCAGTACTTC
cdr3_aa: CASKAAGDQETQYF

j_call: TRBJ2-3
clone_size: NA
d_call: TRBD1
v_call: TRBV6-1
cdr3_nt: TGTGCCAGCAGTCGGGACAGGGCGGCAGATACGCAGTATTTT
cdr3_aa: CASSRDRAADTQYF

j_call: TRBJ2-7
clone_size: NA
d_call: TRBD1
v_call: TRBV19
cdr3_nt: TGTGCCAGTAGTATAGGAAGGGACAGCCCTTACGAGCAGTACTTC
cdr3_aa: CASSIGRDSPYEQYF

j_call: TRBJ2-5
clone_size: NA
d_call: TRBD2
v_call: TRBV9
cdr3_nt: TGTGCCAGCAGCACATCGGGGGGGCCGGAGACCCAGTACTTC
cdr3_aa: CASSTSGGPETQYF

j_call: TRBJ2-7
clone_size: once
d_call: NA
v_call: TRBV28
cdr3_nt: TGTGCCAGCAGCCTGGGACAAACTTTATCGTCATCCTACGAGCAGTACTTC
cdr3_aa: CASSLGQTLSSSYEQYF

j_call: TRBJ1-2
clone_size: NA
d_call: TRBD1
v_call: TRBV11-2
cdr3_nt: TGTGCCAGCAGCTTAGGGGGACAGGGGGCACTTTCTGGCTACACCTTC
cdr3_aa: CASSLGGQGALSGYTF

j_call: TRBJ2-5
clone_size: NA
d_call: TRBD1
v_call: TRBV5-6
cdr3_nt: TGTGCCAGCAGCTTAACAGGGGAGCGGGAGACCCAGTACTTC
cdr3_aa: CASSLTGERETQYF

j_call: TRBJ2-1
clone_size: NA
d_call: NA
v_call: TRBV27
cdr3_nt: TGTGCCAGCAGCCTGGGGACAACCTACAATGAGCAGTTCTTC
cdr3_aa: CASSLGTTYNEQFF

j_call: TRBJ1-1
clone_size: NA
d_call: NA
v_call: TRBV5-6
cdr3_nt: TGTGCCAGCAGGCCACAACAGGTAAACACTGAAGCTTTCTTT
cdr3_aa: CASRPQQVNTEAFF

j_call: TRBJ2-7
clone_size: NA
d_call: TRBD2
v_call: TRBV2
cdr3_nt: TGTGCCAGCAGTGAGGAACTAGCGGGGGGGCGGCAGTACTTC
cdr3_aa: CASSEELAGGRQYF

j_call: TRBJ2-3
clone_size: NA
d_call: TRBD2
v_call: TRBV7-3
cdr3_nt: TGTGCCAGCAGCTCCACGGGGGGGGCAGATACGCAGTATTTT
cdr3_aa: CASSSTGGADTQYF

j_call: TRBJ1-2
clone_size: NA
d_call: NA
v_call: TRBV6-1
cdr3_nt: TGTGCCAGCAGTGCGTCAGGGTATAACTATGGCTACACCTTC
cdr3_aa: CASSASGYNYGYTF

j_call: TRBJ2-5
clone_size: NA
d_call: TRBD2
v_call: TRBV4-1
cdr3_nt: TGCGCCAGCAGCCAAGATCAGTTGACTAGCGGGCAAGAGACCCAGTACTTC
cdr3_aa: CASSQDQLTSGQETQYF

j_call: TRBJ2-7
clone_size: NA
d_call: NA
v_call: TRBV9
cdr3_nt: TGTGCCAGCAGCCCCGGAGCGGAACCCTACGAGCAGTACTTC
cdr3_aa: CASSPGAEPYEQYF

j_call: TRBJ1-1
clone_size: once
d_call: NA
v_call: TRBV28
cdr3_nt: TGTGCCAGCTCATCAGGGCCCTACACTGAAGCTTTCTTT
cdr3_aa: CASSSGPYTEAFF

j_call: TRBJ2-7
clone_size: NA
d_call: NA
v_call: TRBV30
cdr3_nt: TGTGCCTGGAGTGTAGGGGCAGGGATAATCTACGAGCAGTACTTC
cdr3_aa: CAWSVGAGIIYEQYF

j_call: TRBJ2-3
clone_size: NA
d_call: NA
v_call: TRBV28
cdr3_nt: TGTGCCAGTTTGGCTGGGCTAGCGACAGATACGCAGTATTTT
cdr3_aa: CASLAGLATDTQYF

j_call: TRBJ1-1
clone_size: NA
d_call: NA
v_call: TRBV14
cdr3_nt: TGTGCCAGCAGCCAAGATGCAGGTTTGCCCACTGAAGCTTTCTTT
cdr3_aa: CASSQDAGLPTEAFF

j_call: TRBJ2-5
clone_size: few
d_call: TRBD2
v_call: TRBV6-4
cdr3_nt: TGTGCCAGCAGTCCCACTAGCGGGGGACAAGAGACCCAGTACTTC
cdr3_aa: CASSPTSGGQETQYF

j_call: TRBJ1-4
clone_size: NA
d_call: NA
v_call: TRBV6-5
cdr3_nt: TGTGCCAGCGGACTCGGACGGTATGAAAAACTGTTTTTT
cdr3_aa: CASGLGRYEKLFF

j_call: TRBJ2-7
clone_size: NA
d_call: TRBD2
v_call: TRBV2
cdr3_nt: TGTGCCAGCAGTGAGGGGACTAGCGGGGGCGAGCAGTACTTC
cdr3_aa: CASSEGTSGGEQYF

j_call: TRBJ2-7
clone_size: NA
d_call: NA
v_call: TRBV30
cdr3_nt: TGTGCCTGGAGTGTAACAGGGACTATCTACGAGCAGTACTTC
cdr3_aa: CAWSVTGTIYEQYF

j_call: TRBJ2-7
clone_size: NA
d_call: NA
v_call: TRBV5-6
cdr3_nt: TGTGCCAGCACCCCGGGTTCTCTGAGGTACGAGCAGTACTTC
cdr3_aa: CASTPGSLRYEQYF

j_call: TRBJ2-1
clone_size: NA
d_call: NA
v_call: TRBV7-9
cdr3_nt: TGTGCCAGCAGCTCCTCCCTCGGGGGTCTATCCTACAATGAGCAGTTCTTC
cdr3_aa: CASSSSLGGLSYNEQFF

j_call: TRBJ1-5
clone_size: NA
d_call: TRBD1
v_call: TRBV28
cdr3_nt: TGTGCCAGCAGTCTGAGACAGGGCGGCTATCAGCCCCAGCATTTT
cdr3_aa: CASSLRQGGYQPQHF

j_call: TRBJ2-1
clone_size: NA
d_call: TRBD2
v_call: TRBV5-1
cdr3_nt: TGCGCCAGCAGCTTGGGGCGGGGGGGCTTAAATGAGCAGTTCTTC
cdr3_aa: CASSLGRGGLNEQFF

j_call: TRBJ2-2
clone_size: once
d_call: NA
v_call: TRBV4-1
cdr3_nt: TGCGCCAGCAGCCAAGATGGGGGCCGGAGGAACACCGGGGAGCTGTTTTTT
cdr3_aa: CASSQDGGRRNTGELFF

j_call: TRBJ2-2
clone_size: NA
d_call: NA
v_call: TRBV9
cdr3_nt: TGTGCCAGCAGCCCCCCATTGAGCACCGGGGAGCTGTTTTTT
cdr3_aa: CASSPPLSTGELFF

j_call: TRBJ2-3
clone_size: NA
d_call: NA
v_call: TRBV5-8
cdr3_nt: TGTGCCAGCACCCTGAGGTTTAGGGTATGGGAGGACACAGATACGCAGTATTTT
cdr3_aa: CASTLRFRVWEDTDTQYF

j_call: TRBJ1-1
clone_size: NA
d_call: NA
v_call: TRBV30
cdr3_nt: TGTGCCTGGAATCCGGGGAACACTGAAGCTTTCTTT
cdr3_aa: CAWNPGNTEAFF

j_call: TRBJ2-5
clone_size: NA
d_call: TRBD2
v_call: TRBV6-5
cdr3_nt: TGTGCCAGCGGGACTAGCGGGGCTGAGACCCAGTACTTC
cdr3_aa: CASGTSGAETQYF

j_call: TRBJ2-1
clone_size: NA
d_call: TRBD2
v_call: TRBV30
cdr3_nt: TGTGCCTGGAGGAAGGGACTAGCGAACAATGAGCAGTTCTTC
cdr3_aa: CAWRKGLANNEQFF

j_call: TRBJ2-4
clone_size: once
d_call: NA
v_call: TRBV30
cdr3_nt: TGTGCCTGGATGCAGACCAAAAACATTCAGTACTTC
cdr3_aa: CAWMQTKNIQYF

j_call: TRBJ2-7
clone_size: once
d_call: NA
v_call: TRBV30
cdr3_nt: TGTGCCTGGAGTGGGACAGCCTACGAGCAGTACTTC
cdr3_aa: CAWSGTAYEQYF

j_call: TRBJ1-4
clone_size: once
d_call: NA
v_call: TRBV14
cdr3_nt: TGTGCCAGCAGCCAACATCACAGGGAATCCAATGAAAAACTGTTTTTT
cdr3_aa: CASSQHHRESNEKLFF

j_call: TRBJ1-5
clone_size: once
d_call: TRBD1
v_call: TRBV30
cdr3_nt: TGTGCCTGGACTGAACCGGGACAGGAGATCGCGCCCCAGCATTTT
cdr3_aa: CAWTEPGQEIAPQHF

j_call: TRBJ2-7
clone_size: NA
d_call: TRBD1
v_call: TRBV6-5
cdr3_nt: TGTGCCAGCAGTTACACGAGGACAGGGGATCCCTACGAGCAGTACTTC
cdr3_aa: CASSYTRTGDPYEQYF

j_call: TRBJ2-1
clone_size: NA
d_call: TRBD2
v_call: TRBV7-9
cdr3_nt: TGTGCCAGCAGCTTAGAGGCTAGCGGAGACAATGAGCAGTTCTTC
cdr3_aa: CASSLEASGDNEQFF

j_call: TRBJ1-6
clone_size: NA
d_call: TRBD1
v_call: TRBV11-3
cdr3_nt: TGTGCCAGCAGCTCTGGCCGGGGACAGGGGTATTCACCCCTCCACTTT
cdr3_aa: CASSSGRGQGYSPLHF